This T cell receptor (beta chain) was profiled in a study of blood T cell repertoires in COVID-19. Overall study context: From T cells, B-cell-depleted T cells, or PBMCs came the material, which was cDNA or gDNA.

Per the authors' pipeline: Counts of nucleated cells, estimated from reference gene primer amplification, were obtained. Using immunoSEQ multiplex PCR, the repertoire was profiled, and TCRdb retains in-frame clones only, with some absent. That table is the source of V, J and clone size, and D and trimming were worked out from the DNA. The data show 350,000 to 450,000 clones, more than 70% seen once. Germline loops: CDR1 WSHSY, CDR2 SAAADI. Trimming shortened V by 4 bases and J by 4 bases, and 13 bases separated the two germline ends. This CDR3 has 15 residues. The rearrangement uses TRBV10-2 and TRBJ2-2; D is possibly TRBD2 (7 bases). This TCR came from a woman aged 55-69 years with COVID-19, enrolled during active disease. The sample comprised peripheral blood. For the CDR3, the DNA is TGCGCCAGCAGTGTGGAGGGGGGGTTCACCGGGGAGCTGTTTTTT. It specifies CASSVEGGFTGELFF.